One TCR beta chain is described in this entry. The data were produced by immunoSEQ multiplex PCR, yet TCRdb's version contains in-frame clones alone and is incomplete. The sample has under 45,000 clones, approximately 90% seen once. The data were taken from a study of T cell changes during pregnancy in multiple sclerosis. The CDR3 is 16 amino acids. V was pared by 4 bases and J by 8 bases, with 10 bases of the junction left unmatched. The germline gives CDR1 LGHNA, CDR2 YSLEER. The receptor was derived from a female donor in good health, enrolled as a control in a pregnancy study. The sample consisted of peripheral blood, taken in the second trimester of pregnancy. This chain connects TRBV4-3 to TRBJ2-1; 11 nucleotides match TRBD2. The CDR3 coding sequence is TGCGCCAGCAGCCGAACCGGGACTAGCGGTTTCGATGAGCAGTTCTTC. Encoded protein: CASSRTGTSGFDEQFF.